Given below is one T cell receptor beta chain in context. This clonotype was recorded a few times. The antigen this receptor binds is unknown. The record has no base qualities; no much larger clone is one base away. This sample is drawn from a study of T cells after yellow fever vaccination (dated by TCRdb to between 2018 and 2020). For the study in its entirety: The SMART-Seq v4 Ultra Low Input RNA kit was used to prepare libraries from fractions with low cell numbers. To follow T-cell clones before and after both primary and booster YFV17D yellow fever vaccination, bulk TCR alpha and beta repertoires underwent longitudinal sequencing. Two healthy male donors made up the cohort, one aged 18 to 30 years and the other aged 30 to 40 years. Blood samples were taken at several timepoints before and after primary and secondary immunization, and bulk PBMC replicates and cell subsets were isolated. Beyond this particular receptor, the publication reports: Because abundant contaminating clonotypes from the bulk population could be contained in FACS-sorted repertoires, computational filtering was required. Because only a couple of donors were included in the study, the extent to which the findings can be generalized is limited. Most clones expanded after primary vaccination were re-detected after the booster (about 95% of CD4 and around 88% of CD8), suggesting broad memory maintenance. The secondary T-cell response was found to be weaker but faster than the primary response, with a peak reached on day 5 rather than on day 15. A small fraction of clonotypes appeared in both the CD4 and CD8 compartments, likely as a result of convergent recombination.

TCR cDNA was made using 5'RACE template switching, a step that added a universal primer site and unique molecular identifiers. Priming for cDNA synthesis came from both the TCR alpha and TCR beta constant segments. Library amplification used two PCR steps, and the second PCR step added sample barcodes and sequencing adapters. Sequencing of libraries was done on Illumina HiSeq 2500 (2x100 bp) or NovaSeq (2x150 bp). The authors' pipeline ran thus. MIGEC handled demultiplexing of reads and collapsing into UMI consensus sequences, while MiXCR performed V(D)J alignment. Vaccine-responding clonotypes were defined with edgeR using replicate PBMC samples, requiring FDR below 0.01 and a log2 fold change above 5 up to day 15. CD4 or CD8 identity was assigned to each bulk clonotype according to whether the clonotype was present at higher abundance in the sequenced CD4 repertoire or the sequenced CD8 repertoire. TCRdb reanalyzed the raw reads on its own, using fastp at Q25 for trimming and MiXCR for clone calling, and kept in-frame beta chains. Rows are unified per CDR3 protein, each entry keeping the most common DNA and genes. TCRdb, not the original authors, processed these V and J calls. The sample has some 600,000 distinct CDR3 sequences on record, roughly an eighth of them singletons. The ten largest clones capture 14% to 15% of the sample.

The label giving this sample's treatment or condition can be read as: live attenuated yellow fever vaccine strain. At every blood-draw timepoint, two biological replicates of bulk PBMCs were collected. PBMCs were isolated from peripheral blood using a standard Ficoll-Paque protocol. TriZol was used to extract RNA from bulk PBMCs, from CD4 and CD8 fractions, and from dextramer-positive and dextramer-negative fractions. Here the sequenced sample was PBMCs, taken on the day of the yellow fever booster vaccination. The sequence was collected from a man aged 25 to 45 who received the YFV17D yellow fever vaccine.

The CDR3: CASSLSEGYNSPLHF. The nucleotide sequence reads TGTGCCAGCAGCTTATCAGAGGGGTACAATTCACCCCTCCACTTT. The receptor chain draws on TRBV7-9 and TRBJ1-6; a weak D assignment points to TRBD1 (5 bases agree). The CDR3 holds 15 amino acids from the cysteine to the phenylalanine. Left in the record is the CDR3 DNA by itself, 45 bases read in frame from the first base. The germline ends are 12 bases apart after V is trimmed by 2 bases and J by 7 bases. The germline V gene (reference sequence) gives CDR1 as SEHNR and CDR2 as FQNEAQ.